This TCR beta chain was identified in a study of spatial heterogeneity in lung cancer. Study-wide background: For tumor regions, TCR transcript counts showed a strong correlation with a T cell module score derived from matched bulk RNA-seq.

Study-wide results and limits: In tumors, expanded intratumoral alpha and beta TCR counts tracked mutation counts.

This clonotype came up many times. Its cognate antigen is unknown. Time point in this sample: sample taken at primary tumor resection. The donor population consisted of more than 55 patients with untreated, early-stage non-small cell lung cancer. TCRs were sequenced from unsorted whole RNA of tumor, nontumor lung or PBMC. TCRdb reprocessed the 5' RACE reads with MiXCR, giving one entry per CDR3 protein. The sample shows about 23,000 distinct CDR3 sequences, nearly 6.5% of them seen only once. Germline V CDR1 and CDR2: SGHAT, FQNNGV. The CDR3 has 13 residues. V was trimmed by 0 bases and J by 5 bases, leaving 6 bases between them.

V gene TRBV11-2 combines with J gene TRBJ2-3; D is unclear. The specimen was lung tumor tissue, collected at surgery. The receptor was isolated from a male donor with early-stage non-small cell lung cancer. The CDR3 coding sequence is TGTGCCAGCAGCTTAGATCCGGGAGATACGCAGTATTTT. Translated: CASSLDPGDTQYF.